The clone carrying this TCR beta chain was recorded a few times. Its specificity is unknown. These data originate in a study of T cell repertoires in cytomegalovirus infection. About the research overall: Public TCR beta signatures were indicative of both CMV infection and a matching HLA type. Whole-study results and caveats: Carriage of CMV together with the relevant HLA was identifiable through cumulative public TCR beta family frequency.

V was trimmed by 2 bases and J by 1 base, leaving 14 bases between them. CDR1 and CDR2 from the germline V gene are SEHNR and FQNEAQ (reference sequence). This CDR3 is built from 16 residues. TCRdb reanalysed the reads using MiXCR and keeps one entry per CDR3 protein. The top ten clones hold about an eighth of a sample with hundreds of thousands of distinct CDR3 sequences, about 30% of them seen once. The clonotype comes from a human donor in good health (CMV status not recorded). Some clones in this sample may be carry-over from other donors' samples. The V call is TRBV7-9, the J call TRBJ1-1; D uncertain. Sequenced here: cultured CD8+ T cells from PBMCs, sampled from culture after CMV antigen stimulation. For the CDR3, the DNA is TGTGCCAGCAGCTTATACCCGGGAGGGTCGAACACTGAAGCTTTCTTT. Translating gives CASSLYPGGSNTEAFF.